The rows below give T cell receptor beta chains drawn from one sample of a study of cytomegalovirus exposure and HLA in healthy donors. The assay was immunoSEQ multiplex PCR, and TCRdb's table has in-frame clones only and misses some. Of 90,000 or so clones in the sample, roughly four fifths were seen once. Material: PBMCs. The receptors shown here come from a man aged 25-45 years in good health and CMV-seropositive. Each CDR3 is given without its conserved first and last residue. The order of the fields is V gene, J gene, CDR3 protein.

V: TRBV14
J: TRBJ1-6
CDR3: ASSQDLLAGSPLH

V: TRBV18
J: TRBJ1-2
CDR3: ASSPPDRTYYGYT

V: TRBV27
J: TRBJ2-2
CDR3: ASSPASGSSTGELF

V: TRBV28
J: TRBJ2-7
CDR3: ASSRSGDSYEQY

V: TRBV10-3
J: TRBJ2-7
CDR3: AIRKEQLAGAYEQY

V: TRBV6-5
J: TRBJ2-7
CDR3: ASSPSQGSYEQY

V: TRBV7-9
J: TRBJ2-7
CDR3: ASSLGAGSSYEQY

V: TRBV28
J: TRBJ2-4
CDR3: ASSSSPLLAKNIQY

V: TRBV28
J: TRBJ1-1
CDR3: ASSLSAGPTEAF

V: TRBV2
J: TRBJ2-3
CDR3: ASTRLAGGFTDTQY

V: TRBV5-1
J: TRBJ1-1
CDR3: ASSWMNRGGSPEAF

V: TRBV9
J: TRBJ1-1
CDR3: ASSVDGVTGRTEAF

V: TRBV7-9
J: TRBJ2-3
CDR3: ASSLAEEGGDTDTQY

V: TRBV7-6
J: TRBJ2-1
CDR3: ASSGQGVALYNEQF

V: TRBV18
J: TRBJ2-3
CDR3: ASSPINPTDTQY

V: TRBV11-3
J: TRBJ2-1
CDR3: ASSVGRGDNEQF

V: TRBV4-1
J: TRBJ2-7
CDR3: ASSQESGGTYEQY

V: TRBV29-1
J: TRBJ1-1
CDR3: SVDSRGLNTEAF

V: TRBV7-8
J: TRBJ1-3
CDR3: ASSLSSGSGNTIY

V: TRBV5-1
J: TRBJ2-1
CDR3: ASSPRSNTLYNEQF

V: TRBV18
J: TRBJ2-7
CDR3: ASSPVPLLGRTTLTYEQY

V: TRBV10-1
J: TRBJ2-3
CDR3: ASSEGHQLTDTQY

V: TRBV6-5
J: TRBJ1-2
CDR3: ASSYTDRAYGYT

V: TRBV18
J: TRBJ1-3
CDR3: ASSPTSGPGNTIY

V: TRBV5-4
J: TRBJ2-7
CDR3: ASSLTGHYEQY

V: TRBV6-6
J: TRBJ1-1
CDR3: ASIREGTEAF

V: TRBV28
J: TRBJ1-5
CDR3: ASSLLGVGNQPQH

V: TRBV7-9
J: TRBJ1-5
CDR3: ASSLDGQGGQPQH

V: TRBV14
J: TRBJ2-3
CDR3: ASSQDSSLGKDTQY

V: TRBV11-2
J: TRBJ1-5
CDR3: ASSLDGGDWPQH

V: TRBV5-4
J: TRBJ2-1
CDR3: ASSLATVDNEQF

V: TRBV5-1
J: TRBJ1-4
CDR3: AGSPTLGEPNEKLF

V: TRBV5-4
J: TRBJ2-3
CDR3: ASSLGLAGVSADTQY

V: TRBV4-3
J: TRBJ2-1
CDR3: ASSQDSGRASGEQF

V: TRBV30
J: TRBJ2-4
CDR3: AWSAGVGNIQY

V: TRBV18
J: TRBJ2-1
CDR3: ASSPLPGASSYNEQF

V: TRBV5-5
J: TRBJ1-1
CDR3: ASSRLGTEAF

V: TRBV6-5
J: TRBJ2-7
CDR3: ASSSTGEFYEQY

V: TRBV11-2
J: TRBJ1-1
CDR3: ASSFSGNTEAF

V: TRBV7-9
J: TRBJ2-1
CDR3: ASSWLAGVSEQF

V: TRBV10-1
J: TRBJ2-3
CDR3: ASSEIGGLEDTQY

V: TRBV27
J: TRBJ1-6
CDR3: ASSWWDRSSYNSPLH

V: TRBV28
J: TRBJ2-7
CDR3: ASSPPGLETYEQY

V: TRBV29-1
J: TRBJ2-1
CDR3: SVGGGTGGNEQF

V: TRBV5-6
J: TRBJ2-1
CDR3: ASSPGRALINEQF

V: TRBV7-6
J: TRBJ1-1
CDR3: ASSLVRGEAF

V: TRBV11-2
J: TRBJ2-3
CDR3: ASSLAPGVTDTQY

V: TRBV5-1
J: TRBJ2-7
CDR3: ASSFSGSGDEQY

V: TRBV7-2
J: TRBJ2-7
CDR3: ASSAAPQPSGDTYEQY

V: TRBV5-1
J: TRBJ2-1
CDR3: ASSSGQGNEQF

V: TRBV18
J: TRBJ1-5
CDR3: ASSPAARGLDSNQPQH

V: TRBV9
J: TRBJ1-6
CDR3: ASSVRGDNSPLH

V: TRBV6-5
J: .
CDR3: ASSYSTGYEQY

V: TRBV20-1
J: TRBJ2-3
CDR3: SASIMSTQY

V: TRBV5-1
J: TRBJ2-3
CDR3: ASSSGLAGGVRADTQY